Below are 5 T cell receptor beta chains sequenced from a single sample in a study of blood T cells in healthy people across ages. Together with a sample-barcoded 5' primer, a J-beta primer mix was included in a second PCR lasting about 7 to 11 cycles. TCRdb passed the 5' RACE reads through MiXCR, listing each CDR3 protein once. The sample yields 1.5 million to 2 million distinct CDR3 sequences, 30% to 35% seen once. Specimen: blood. The receptors come from a woman aged 25-40 years in good health.

This chain links TRBV27 with TRBJ2-1, with unresolved D. Germline V gives CDR1 MNHEY, CDR2 SMNVEV (reference sequence). The germline V and J ends were trimmed by 4 bases and 13 bases, with 17 bases remaining between them. CDR3 length: 13 residues. The CDR3 nucleotides are TGTGCCAGCAGTTCGGGTAGGATGGTACTTCAGTTCTTC. It encodes CASSSGRMVLQFF.

V is TRBV12-3 or TRBV12-4 and J is TRBJ2-6, with TRBD1 matching over 9 bases. There are 17 residues in the CDR3. The ends lost 1 base at V and 3 bases at J; junction bases unmatched: 4. The CDR3 reads CASSLDTGGFGANVLTF. CDR3 coding DNA: TGTGCCAGCAGTTTAGATACAGGGGGCTTTGGGGCCAACGTCCTGACTTTC.

This sequence joins TRBV7-7 and TRBJ2-5; D possibly corresponds to TRBD1 (5 bases). Germline assignment: CDR1 SSHAT and CDR2 FNYEAQ (reference sequence). V lost 2 bases to trimming and J lost 5 bases, with 12 bases between them. CDR3 size: 14 residues. This CDR3 reads CASSLQGISETQYF. Written as DNA, the CDR3 is TGTGCCAGCAGCTTACAGGGTATTTCGGAGACCCAGTACTTC.

The rearrangement links TRBV12-3 or TRBV12-4 to TRBJ1-2, with D possibly matching TRBD1 (5 bases). Trimming shortened V by 6 bases and J by 4 bases, and 18 bases separated the two germline ends. CDR3 length equals 15 residues. The CDR3 loop is CASSSNGGWAYGYTF. CDR3 bases: TGTGCCAGCAGCTCAAACGGGGGATGGGCCTATGGCTACACCTTC.

This clonotype has more than one count but fewer than ten. The rearrangement uses TRBV5-5 and TRBJ2-3; tentatively, D is TRBD2 (5 bases). CDR1 is SGHKS, CDR2 YYEKEE, per germline (reference sequence). This CDR3 comprises 16 residues. V was trimmed by 6 bases and J by 0 bases, leaving 17 bases between them. CDR3 protein: CASIHPGVKSTDTQYF. The CDR3 region has the DNA TGTGCCAGCATCCATCCCGGGGTGAAAAGCACAGATACGCAGTATTTT.